The sequence of this T cell receptor (beta chain) was determined in a study of cytomegalovirus exposure and HLA in healthy donors. Study-wide points: Despite most TCR sequences being rare, some public TCRs occurred in many donors. Researchers catalogued around 150 TCR beta chains as cytomegalovirus-associated. Across donors, sequencing depth was assumed by presence/absence analyses to be roughly uniform.

With 60 Vbeta and 13 Jbeta primers, the PCR was carried out. The method was immunoSEQ multiplex PCR; TCRdb's version includes in-frame clones alone and lacks a portion of them. The repertoire holds about 150,000 clones, with approximately 83% as singletons. The germline V gene has CDR1 MNHEY and CDR2 SMNVEV (reference sequence). V lost 7 bases and J lost 0, with 12 bases in between. This CDR3 has 14 amino acids. Of note for this clone: What it binds is not known.

This clonotype was sampled from a woman aged 35 to 49 in good health and CMV-seronegative. The gene calls are TRBV27 and TRBJ1-1, with D unresolved. The sequenced sample was PBMCs. CDR3 coding DNA: TGTGCCAGCAAATTGGGAGGGCTGAACACTGAAGCTTTCTTT. Protein: CASKLGGLNTEAFF.